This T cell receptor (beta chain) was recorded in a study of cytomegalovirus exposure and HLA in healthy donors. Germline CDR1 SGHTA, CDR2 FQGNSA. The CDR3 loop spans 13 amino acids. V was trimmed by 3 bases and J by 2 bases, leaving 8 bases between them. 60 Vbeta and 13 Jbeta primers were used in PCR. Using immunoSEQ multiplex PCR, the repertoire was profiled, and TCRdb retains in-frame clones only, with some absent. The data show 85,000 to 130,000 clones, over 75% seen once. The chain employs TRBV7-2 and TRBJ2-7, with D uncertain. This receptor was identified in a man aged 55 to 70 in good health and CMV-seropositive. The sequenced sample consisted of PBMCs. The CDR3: CASSFRQTYEQYF. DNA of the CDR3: TGTGCCAGCAGCTTCCGACAAACCTACGAGCAGTACTTC.